Below are 29 T cell receptor beta chains sequenced from a single sample in a study of blood T cell repertoires in COVID-19. Profiled with immunoSEQ multiplex PCR; TCRdb holds only in-frame clones, not every one. The sample yields about 80,000 clones, less than 85% seen once. The sample comprised peripheral blood. Source of these receptors: a man between 70 and 80 years old with active or convalescent COVID-19.

The chain recombines TRBV5-1 with TRBJ1-4; D not certain. The CDR3 runs 14 residues. Germline CDR1 and CDR2: SGHRS and YFSETQ. V shed 3 bases and J shed 0 bases, with 6 bases lying between them. Here the CDR3 DNA reads TGCGCCAGCAGCTCCCTAGCAACTAATGAAAAACTGTTTTTT. It translates to CASSSLATNEKLFF.

V is TRBV9 and J is TRBJ2-7; TRBD1 aligns across 8 bases. The CDR3 extends over 16 amino acids. Germline values: CDR1 SGDLS, CDR2 YYNGEE. The J segment lost 5 bases and the V segment lost 0 bases, leaving 10 bases of the junction unmatched. CDR3 DNA: TGTGCCAGCAGCGTAGCTATAGGACAGGGCTACGACGAGCAGTACTTC. This sequence encodes CASSVAIGQGYDEQYF.

The rearrangement uses TRBV28 and TRBJ1-4; D may be TRBD1 (5 bases). There are 16 residues in the CDR3. Germline V gene data show CDR1 as MDHEN and CDR2 as SYDVKM. Trimming shortened V by 3 bases and J by 6 bases, and 17 bases separated the two germline ends. The CDR3 DNA sequence: TGTGCCAGCAGTTTGGTGGGGGGGGGACCTCATGAAAAACTGTTTTTT. It encodes CASSLVGGGPHEKLFF.

This clone was recorded many times. V gene TRBV7-3 combines with J gene TRBJ2-3, with 7 bases fitting TRBD2. J lost 6 bases, V lost 2 bases, and 5 bases had no gene match. The germline gives CDR1 SGHTA, CDR2 FQGTGA. CDR3 length equals 14 residues. CDR3 bases: TGTGCCAGCAGCTTAGACCGGGGGGTTGATACGCAGTATTTT. Residues: CASSLDRGVDTQYF.

The rearrangement uses TRBV18 and TRBJ1-5; D remains unclear. This CDR3 spans 14 amino acids. Per the germline V gene, CDR1 is KGHSH and CDR2 is LQKENI. Trimming left V 6 bases short and J 5 bases short, with 14 bases between. The CDR3 spells CASSPSRGDQPQHF. As DNA, the CDR3 is TGTGCCAGCTCTCCAAGCCGGGGTGATCAGCCCCAGCATTTT.

This chain uses TRBV12-3 or TRBV12-4 with TRBJ1-2, with a tentative D call TRBD1 (6 bases). The CDR3 is made up of 12 amino acids. V dropped 7 bases and J dropped 7 bases, with 13 bases sitting between them. The CDR3 DNA reads as TGTGCCAGCACCTACACAGGGTTTGGCTACACCTTC. As protein: CASTYTGFGYTF.

This clone was seen only a few times. The chain joins TRBV5-5 to TRBJ1-5, with 9 bases that match TRBD1. The CDR3 consists of 15 residues. Germline values: CDR1 SGHKS, CDR2 YYEKEE (reference sequence). V shed 3 bases and J 6 bases; nucleotides not matched to a gene: 7. CDR3 sequence: CASSSTGQGSQPQHF. In DNA, the CDR3 is TGTGCCAGCAGCTCGACGGGACAGGGTAGTCAGCCCCAGCATTTT.

This clone appeared once. The V gene is TRBV6-1, the J gene TRBJ1-5; the match to TRBD1 covers 8 bases. This CDR3 has 15 residues. Germline loops: CDR1 MNHNS, CDR2 SASEGT. Unmatched junction bases numbered 1, after V lost 3 bases and J lost 0 bases. CDR3 DNA sequence: TGTGCCAGCAGTGACAGGGGGCATAGCAATCAGCCCCAGCATTTT. It translates to CASSDRGHSNQPQHF.

The chain carries TRBV28 and TRBJ2-7; D possibly corresponds to TRBD2 (7 bases). Deletions cut 10 bases from V and 4 bases from J, with 26 bases between. CDR3 length: 16 amino acids. Germline CDR1 is MDHEN and CDR2 is SYDVKM. The CDR3: CAIRGARDGGLYEQYF. CDR3 in DNA: TGTGCCATACGGGGGGCCCGGGACGGTGGTCTTTACGAGCAGTACTTC.

The chain uses TRBV28 and TRBJ1-4, with D possibly matching TRBD1 (5 bases). Trimming pared 4 bases from V and 6 bases from J, leaving 9 bases between. Per the germline V gene, CDR1 is MDHEN and CDR2 is SYDVKM. This CDR3 spans 13 amino acids. CDR3 nucleotides: TGTGCCAGCAGTTCTGGGGCTGATGAAAAACTGTTTTTT. It codes for CASSSGADEKLFF.

The chain carries TRBV29-1 and TRBJ2-6, with no clear D. V was cut by 5 bases and J by 0 bases, with 8 bases left in between. This CDR3 contains 14 residues. Germline V gene lookup returns CDR1 SQVTM and CDR2 ANQGSEA. The DNA of the CDR3 is TGCAGCGTTTTACAGAGCTCTGGGGCCAACGTCCTGACTTTC. This encodes CSVLQSSGANVLTF.

The chain recombines TRBV2 with TRBJ1-2; TRBD1 might be the D (6 bases). The CDR3 runs to 12 residues. Per germline, CDR1 SNHLY and CDR2 FYNNEI. The V end lost 2 bases, the J end lost 8 bases, and 9 bases lay between the germline ends. The CDR3 is CASSEYREGYTF. In DNA, the CDR3 is TGTGCCAGCAGTGAATACAGGGAAGGCTACACCTTC.

The chain links TRBV5-4 to TRBJ2-1; D gene unclear. Deletions cut 4 bases from V and 15 bases from J, with 14 bases between. The CDR3 length is 11 residues. CDR1 is SGHNT, CDR2 YYREEE, per germline (reference sequence). Written as DNA, the CDR3 is TGTGCCAGCAGCCTCCGAGGCCAGCTGTTCTTC. Translation gives CASSLRGQLFF.

This chain uses TRBV5-1 with TRBJ2-5, with 9 bases identical to TRBD2. Germline CDR1 is SGHRS and CDR2 is YFSETQ. After removal of 2 bases from V and 5 bases from J, the junction contained 7 bases not matched to a gene. CDR3 size: 15 residues. DNA for the CDR3: TGCGCCAGCAGCTTCCCAGGGACTAGCCGTGAGACCCAGTACTTC. Encoded protein: CASSFPGTSRETQYF.

Only a few counts were recorded for this clone. The chain couples TRBV6-6 to TRBJ2-3; D is uncertain. The CDR3 runs to 14 residues. Germline CDR1 is MNHNY and CDR2 is SVGAGI (reference sequence). Trimming cost V 8 bases and J 0 bases, with 12 bases left between them. The chain's CDR3 is CASVRLASTDTQYF. The CDR3 nucleotides are TGTGCCAGCGTACGACTGGCCAGCACAGATACGCAGTATTTT.

This clone counts as medium-sized. This chain joins TRBV27 and TRBJ2-7; TRBD1 aligns across 7 bases. Per germline, CDR1 MNHEY and CDR2 SMNVEV (reference sequence). The CDR3 is 13 residues long. V was clipped by 7 bases and J by 3 bases; unmatched bases: 6. The CDR3 loop reads CASTKRQGYEQYF. The CDR3 DNA sequence: TGTGCCAGCACAAAGCGACAGGGCTACGAGCAGTACTTC.

This rearrangement joins TRBV5-1 to TRBJ1-3, with D unresolved. This CDR3 contains 15 residues. CDR1 is SGHRS and CDR2 is YFSETQ in the germline V gene. Trimming removed 0 bases from V and 2 bases from J, with 9 bases in between. The CDR3 spells CASSLEASAGNTIYF. DNA of the CDR3: TGCGCCAGCAGCTTGGAAGCGTCTGCTGGAAACACCATATATTTT.

The J gene is TRBJ1-1, the V gene TRBV19; possible D gene TRBD1, 6 bases. CDR1 LNHDA and CDR2 SQIVND come from the germline V gene (reference sequence). With 10 bases removed from V and 3 bases from J, the gap between germline ends came to 18 bases. The CDR3 length is 14 residues. For the CDR3, the DNA is TGTGCCACCCTGGGGGCCCTGAGGGACACTGAAGCTTTCTTT. It encodes CATLGALRDTEAFF.

This clone is labeled medium-sized. The gene calls are TRBV4-1 and TRBJ2-7; D remains unclear. Trimming removed 0 bases at V and 3 bases at J, with 12 bases between. This CDR3 spans 15 amino acids. Per the germline V gene, CDR1 is MGHRA and CDR2 is YSYEKL. CDR3 sequence: CASSQDQNSYYEQYF. CDR3 nucleotides: TGCGCCAGCAGCCAAGATCAAAACAGTTACTACGAGCAGTACTTC.

This clone ranks as medium-sized (0.01 to 0.1%). This sequence joins TRBV30 and TRBJ2-7; D might be TRBD1 (6 bases). This CDR3 has 13 amino acids. V gave up 3 bases and J gave up 4 bases, with 13 bases separating them. Germline V gene data show CDR1 as GTSNPN and CDR2 as SVGIG (reference sequence). The CDR3, as DNA: TGTGCCTGGAGACAGGGCCCGTGGTACGAGCAGTACTTC. It yields the protein CAWRQGPWYEQYF.

This clone has only one observation. The gene calls are TRBV5-6 and TRBJ1-6; D may be TRBD1 (6 bases). The germline gives CDR1 SGHDT, CDR2 YYEEEE. The CDR3 sequence is 14 residues long. Trimming stripped 0 bases from V and 6 bases from J, with 7 bases between. The CDR3 DNA sequence: TGTGCCAGCAGCTTGGACAGGGCTAATTCACCCCTCCACTTT. This translates into CASSLDRANSPLHF.

This chain links TRBV30 with TRBJ1-3, with D possibly being TRBD1 (5 bases). CDR3 length: 14 residues. The V gene lost 0 bases and the J gene lost 0 bases, with 6 bases spanning the gap. The germline V gene encodes CDR1 GTSNPN and CDR2 SVGIG (reference sequence). The CDR3 nucleotides are TGTGCCTGGAGTGTAGGGGACTCTGGAAACACCATATATTTT. Amino acids: CAWSVGDSGNTIYF.

The chain employs TRBV9 and TRBJ2-7; D is perhaps TRBD1 (6 bases). Germline CDR1 SGDLS, CDR2 YYNGEE. The ends were cut back, 0 bases at V and 2 bases at J, with 18 bases in the middle. The length of the CDR3 is 17 residues. For the CDR3, the DNA is TGTGCCAGCAGCGTAGATCGTCCAGGGGCTTTAGCCTACGAGCAGTACTTC. Translating gives CASSVDRPGALAYEQYF.

V gene TRBV5-1 combines with J gene TRBJ1-4; a possible D gene is TRBD1 (6 bases). With 4 bases removed from V and 5 bases from J, the gap between germline ends came to 12 bases. The CDR3 length is 14 residues. The V gene's germline CDR1 is SGHRS and CDR2 YFSETQ. CDR3 in DNA: TGCGCCAGCAGCCGGGACACGGAGAATGAAAAACTGTTTTTT. This sequence encodes CASSRDTENEKLFF.

The V and J genes are TRBV10-3 and TRBJ1-5; D gene uncertain. V lost 2 bases, J lost 1 base, and 9 bases lay in between. The CDR3 totals 15 residues. Per germline, CDR1 ENHRY and CDR2 SYGVKD. CDR3 region: CAISEVRSSNQPQHF. CDR3 nucleotide sequence: TGTGCCATCAGTGAGGTCAGGTCCAGCAATCAGCCCCAGCATTTT.

This clone was detected only a few times. The rearrangement links TRBV6-5 to TRBJ1-2; D perhaps matches TRBD1 (5 bases). V lost 0 bases and J lost 4, with 12 bases in between. CDR3 length equals 15 residues. CDR1 MNHEY and CDR2 SVGAGI come from the germline V gene. This CDR3 reads CASSYSGQGIYGYTF. CDR3 DNA sequence: TGTGCCAGCAGTTACTCGGGGCAGGGAATCTATGGCTACACCTTC.

This rearrangement joins TRBV9 to TRBJ2-5; D perhaps matches TRBD2 (5 bases). V shed 4 bases and J shed 5 bases, with 21 bases lying between them. CDR1 SGDLS and CDR2 YYNGEE come from the germline V gene. CDR3 length: 16 amino acids. The CDR3 coding sequence is TGTGCCAGCAGCCGAGACTATGGCCTTGTAAGCGAGACCCAGTACTTC. It encodes CASSRDYGLVSETQYF.

The chain joins TRBV29-1 to TRBJ1-4; D gene uncertain. This CDR3 contains 13 residues. Germline CDR1 and CDR2: SQVTM and ANQGSEA. V was pared by 7 bases and J by 7 bases, with 16 bases between. CDR3 protein: CSARPGSSEKLFF. DNA of the CDR3: TGCAGCGCCCGCCCGGGTAGTTCTGAAAAACTGTTTTTT.

This rearrangement joins TRBV28 to TRBJ2-5; 7 bases align to TRBD1. The length of the CDR3 is 14 residues. In germline, CDR1 is MDHEN, CDR2 SYDVKM. The J segment lost 7 bases and the V segment lost 5 bases, leaving 10 bases of the junction unmatched. The CDR3, as DNA: TGTGCCAGCAGTGCCGGGACAGCCGAAGGGACCCAGTACTTC. It encodes CASSAGTAEGTQYF.